These T cell receptor beta chains were read from a single sample in a study of radiotherapy plus CTLA-4 blockade in lung cancer. Data came from immunoSEQ multiplex PCR; TCRdb stores just in-frame clones and leaves some out. The sample consists of roughly 66,000 clones, about 85% of them appearing once. The source material was peripheral blood, sampled from a patient treated with radiotherapy plus ipilimumab. Receptors were obtained from a human donor with non-small cell lung cancer who had a partial response to radiotherapy plus ipilimumab. Both conserved end residues are part of each CDR3. Each record gives: D gene, clone size, J gene, V gene, CDR3 protein, CDR3 DNA. The D gene is left open where the match is weak. Part of the rows lack a size; the others show once, few, many or a class for expanded clones.

D gene: TRBD2; clone size: once; J gene: TRBJ2-3; V gene: TRBV5-4; CDR3 protein: CASSRPSSGSGPDTQYF; CDR3 DNA: TGTGCCAGCAGCCGCCCTTCTAGCGGGAGTGGCCCAGATACGCAGTATTTT
D gene: TRBD2; clone size: many; J gene: TRBJ2-3; V gene: TRBV29-1; CDR3 protein: CSVVLAGPSTDTQYF; CDR3 DNA: TGCAGCGTCGTTCTAGCGGGACCTAGCACAGATACGCAGTATTTT
D gene: NA; clone size: NA; J gene: TRBJ2-3; V gene: TRBV2; CDR3 protein: CASSDYGGGTDTQYF; CDR3 DNA: TGTGCCAGCAGTGATTATGGAGGGGGCACAGATACGCAGTATTTT
D gene: NA; clone size: NA; J gene: TRBJ1-2; V gene: TRBV5-1; CDR3 protein: CASSSSASAGGGGYTF; CDR3 DNA: TGCGCCAGCAGCTCTTCCGCTTCGGCGGGGGGTGGCGGCTACACCTTC
D gene: TRBD1; clone size: NA; J gene: TRBJ2-7; V gene: TRBV18; CDR3 protein: CASSPRTGAEQYF; CDR3 DNA: TGTGCCAGCTCACCAAGGACAGGGGCCGAGCAGTACTTC
D gene: NA; clone size: NA; J gene: TRBJ2-7; V gene: TRBV30; CDR3 protein: CAWSVRGSSSYEQYF; CDR3 DNA: TGTGCCTGGAGTGTCAGGGGCAGTAGCTCCTACGAGCAGTACTTC
D gene: NA; clone size: NA; J gene: TRBJ2-2; V gene: TRBV5-4; CDR3 protein: CASSLRRDNTGELFF; CDR3 DNA: TGTGCCAGCAGCTTGAGGCGGGATAACACCGGGGAGCTGTTTTTT
D gene: NA; clone size: once; J gene: TRBJ2-5; V gene: TRBV5-1; CDR3 protein: CASTGRDIQETQYF; CDR3 DNA: TGCGCCAGCACCGGCAGGGATATTCAAGAGACCCAGTACTTC
D gene: NA; clone size: NA; J gene: TRBJ2-3; V gene: TRBV20-1; CDR3 protein: CSASPDTQYF; CDR3 DNA: TGCAGTGCCAGTCCAGATACGCAGTATTTT
D gene: NA; clone size: NA; J gene: TRBJ2-1; V gene: TRBV11-2; CDR3 protein: CASSSGLLNEQFF; CDR3 DNA: TGTGCCAGCAGCTCTGGACTCCTCAATGAGCAGTTCTTC
D gene: NA; clone size: NA; J gene: TRBJ1-2; V gene: TRBV9; CDR3 protein: CASSVDPTGRPYGYTF; CDR3 DNA: TGTGCCAGCAGCGTAGACCCCACCGGGAGGCCGTATGGCTACACCTTC
D gene: NA; clone size: once; J gene: TRBJ2-7; V gene: TRBV9; CDR3 protein: CASSVAAVSSYEQYF; CDR3 DNA: TGTGCCAGCAGCGTAGCGGCGGTGAGCTCCTACGAGCAGTACTTC
D gene: TRBD2; clone size: NA; J gene: TRBJ2-7; V gene: TRBV19; CDR3 protein: CASARGGLYEQYF; CDR3 DNA: TGTGCCAGTGCGCGGGGAGGGTTATACGAGCAGTACTTC
D gene: TRBD1; clone size: NA; J gene: TRBJ1-5; V gene: TRBV19; CDR3 protein: CASSDRRGPQQPQHF; CDR3 DNA: TGTGCCAGTAGTGACCGCAGGGGGCCGCAACAGCCCCAGCATTTT
D gene: NA; clone size: NA; J gene: TRBJ1-5; V gene: TRBV7-2; CDR3 protein: CASSPDSANQPQHF; CDR3 DNA: TGTGCCAGCAGCCCGGACAGCGCCAATCAGCCCCAGCATTTT
D gene: NA; clone size: once; J gene: TRBJ1-1; V gene: TRBV6-6; CDR3 protein: CASSSLGDEAFF; CDR3 DNA: TGTGCCAGCAGTTCCCTGGGAGATGAAGCTTTCTTT
D gene: NA; clone size: NA; J gene: TRBJ1-3; V gene: TRBV2; CDR3 protein: CASTFNGGGAGNTIYF; CDR3 DNA: TGTGCCAGCACTTTCAATGGCGGGGGCGCCGGAAACACCATATATTTT
D gene: NA; clone size: NA; J gene: TRBJ2-5; V gene: TRBV12-5; CDR3 protein: CASGLVSGNLETQYF; CDR3 DNA: TGTGCTAGTGGTTTGGTAAGCGGCAACTTAGAGACCCAGTACTTC
D gene: NA; clone size: NA; J gene: TRBJ1-1; V gene: TRBV5-4; CDR3 protein: CASSLAREAFF; CDR3 DNA: TGTGCCAGCAGCTTGGCGAGGGAAGCTTTCTTT
D gene: TRBD2; clone size: NA; J gene: TRBJ2-3; V gene: TRBV2; CDR3 protein: CASRAHASGSTDTQYF; CDR3 DNA: TGTGCCAGCAGGGCTCACGCTAGCGGTAGCACAGATACGCAGTATTTT
D gene: TRBD1; clone size: once; J gene: TRBJ1-1; V gene: TRBV28; CDR3 protein: CASSFRTGATEAFF; CDR3 DNA: TGTGCCAGCAGTTTCCGGACAGGGGCAACTGAAGCTTTCTTT
D gene: TRBD1; clone size: NA; J gene: TRBJ2-7; V gene: TRBV23-1; CDR3 protein: CASSPIKDRDRGSEQYF; CDR3 DNA: TGCGCCAGCAGTCCGATCAAGGACCGGGACAGGGGCAGCGAGCAGTACTTC
D gene: NA; clone size: NA; J gene: TRBJ1-2; V gene: TRBV28; CDR3 protein: CASSFAGRGYGYTF; CDR3 DNA: TGTGCCAGCAGTTTTGCAGGGCGCGGCTATGGCTACACCTTC
D gene: TRBD2; clone size: NA; J gene: TRBJ2-3; V gene: TRBV13; CDR3 protein: CASSAPTSGTDTQYF; CDR3 DNA: TGTGCCAGCAGCGCCCCGACTAGCGGGACAGATACGCAGTATTTT
D gene: TRBD1; clone size: NA; J gene: TRBJ2-7; V gene: TRBV14; CDR3 protein: CASSRYGTGSYEQYF; CDR3 DNA: TGTGCCAGCAGCCGGTACGGGACAGGGTCCTACGAGCAGTACTTC
D gene: NA; clone size: NA; J gene: TRBJ2-7; V gene: TRBV27; CDR3 protein: CASSLSAAPTYEQYF; CDR3 DNA: TGTGCCAGCAGTTTATCCGCGGCACCTACCTACGAGCAGTACTTC
D gene: NA; clone size: NA; J gene: TRBJ1-2; V gene: TRBV5-4; CDR3 protein: CASSLGSRNYGYTF; CDR3 DNA: TGTGCCAGCAGCTTGGGGTCGCGGAACTATGGCTACACCTTC
D gene: NA; clone size: NA; J gene: TRBJ2-5; V gene: TRBV6-1; CDR3 protein: CASSYNFQETQYF; CDR3 DNA: TGTGCCAGCAGTTATAATTTCCAAGAGACCCAGTACTTC
D gene: NA; clone size: NA; J gene: TRBJ1-2; V gene: TRBV28; CDR3 protein: CASSPGSSRGYTF; CDR3 DNA: TGTGCCAGCAGTCCCGGTTCTTCTAGAGGCTACACCTTC
D gene: NA; clone size: NA; J gene: TRBJ2-5; V gene: TRBV7-8; CDR3 protein: CASSFDLGGGEETQYF; CDR3 DNA: TGTGCCAGCAGCTTCGATTTAGGGGGGGGCGAAGAGACCCAGTACTTC
D gene: TRBD2; clone size: NA; J gene: TRBJ2-1; V gene: TRBV5-1; CDR3 protein: CASSSSGRATEQFF; CDR3 DNA: TGCGCCAGCAGCTCTAGCGGGAGGGCCACTGAGCAGTTCTTC
D gene: NA; clone size: NA; J gene: TRBJ1-1; V gene: TRBV5-5; CDR3 protein: CASSKEGRATEAFF; CDR3 DNA: TGTGCCAGCAGCAAAGAAGGGAGGGCCACTGAAGCTTTCTTT
D gene: NA; clone size: NA; J gene: TRBJ2-2; V gene: TRBV12-5; CDR3 protein: CASARGSTGELFF; CDR3 DNA: TGTGCTAGTGCGAGGGGGAGTACCGGGGAGCTGTTTTTT
D gene: TRBD1; clone size: NA; J gene: TRBJ2-5; V gene: TRBV4-1; CDR3 protein: CASSQGLGQSQETQYF; CDR3 DNA: TGCGCCAGCAGCCAAGGCCTGGGACAGTCCCAAGAGACCCAGTACTTC
D gene: TRBD2; clone size: NA; J gene: TRBJ2-3; V gene: TRBV7-8; CDR3 protein: CASSLAPSGRSDTQYF; CDR3 DNA: TGTGCCAGCAGCTTAGCGCCTAGCGGGAGGTCAGATACGCAGTATTTT
D gene: TRBD1; clone size: NA; J gene: TRBJ1-4; V gene: TRBV6-6; CDR3 protein: CATRGQGNEKLFF; CDR3 DNA: TGTGCCACCAGGGGACAGGGAAATGAAAAACTGTTTTTT
D gene: TRBD2; clone size: NA; J gene: TRBJ2-2; V gene: TRBV15; CDR3 protein: CATSRDAGAGELFF; CDR3 DNA: TGTGCCACCAGCAGAGATGCGGGGGCCGGGGAGCTGTTTTTT
D gene: TRBD2; clone size: NA; J gene: TRBJ2-3; V gene: TRBV11-3; CDR3 protein: CASKRGATDTQYF; CDR3 DNA: TGTGCCAGCAAGCGGGGGGCTACAGATACGCAGTATTTT
D gene: TRBD2; clone size: NA; J gene: TRBJ2-5; V gene: TRBV28; CDR3 protein: CASALLAGGGETQYF; CDR3 DNA: TGTGCCAGCGCCCTACTAGCGGGAGGGGGGGAGACCCAGTACTTC
D gene: TRBD1; clone size: NA; J gene: TRBJ1-2; V gene: TRBV28; CDR3 protein: CASSRRGQGYGYTF; CDR3 DNA: TGTGCCAGCAGTCGGAGAGGACAGGGCTATGGCTACACCTTC
D gene: NA; clone size: NA; J gene: TRBJ2-1; V gene: TRBV27; CDR3 protein: CASSLDTRTSYNEQFF; CDR3 DNA: TGTGCCAGCAGTTTGGACACAAGGACGTCCTACAATGAGCAGTTCTTC
D gene: TRBD2; clone size: once; J gene: TRBJ2-2; V gene: TRBV7-2; CDR3 protein: CASSLGLAGAVGELFF; CDR3 DNA: TGTGCCAGCAGCTTAGGACTAGCGGGAGCAGTCGGGGAGCTGTTTTTT
D gene: TRBD1; clone size: NA; J gene: TRBJ2-3; V gene: TRBV6-1; CDR3 protein: CASSKDRGDTQYF; CDR3 DNA: TGTGCCAGCAGTAAAGACAGGGGTGATACGCAGTATTTT
D gene: TRBD2; clone size: NA; J gene: TRBJ2-2; V gene: TRBV10-3; CDR3 protein: CAISESFRGSGGNTGELFF; CDR3 DNA: TGTGCCATCAGTGAGTCGTTTAGGGGCAGCGGGGGAAACACCGGGGAGCTGTTTTTT
D gene: TRBD1; clone size: NA; J gene: TRBJ1-4; V gene: TRBV19; CDR3 protein: CASSIDDRGTEKLFF; CDR3 DNA: TGTGCCAGTAGTATAGATGACAGGGGGACTGAAAAACTGTTTTTT
D gene: TRBD2; clone size: NA; J gene: TRBJ2-1; V gene: TRBV5-1; CDR3 protein: CASSLDFGRGSYNEQFF; CDR3 DNA: TGCGCCAGCAGCTTAGATTTTGGGCGGGGGTCCTACAATGAGCAGTTCTTC
D gene: TRBD2; clone size: NA; J gene: TRBJ2-2; V gene: TRBV14; CDR3 protein: CASSSSGRGTGELFF; CDR3 DNA: TGTGCCAGCAGCTCTAGCGGGAGGGGGACCGGGGAGCTGTTTTTT
D gene: NA; clone size: NA; J gene: TRBJ2-1; V gene: TRBV29-1; CDR3 protein: CSVGEGPGRGEQFF; CDR3 DNA: TGCAGCGTTGGCGAAGGTCCAGGAAGGGGTGAGCAGTTCTTC
D gene: NA; clone size: NA; J gene: TRBJ1-5; V gene: TRBV19; CDR3 protein: CASSSRGTREQPQHF; CDR3 DNA: TGTGCCAGTAGTTCCCGAGGGACAAGGGAACAGCCCCAGCATTTT
D gene: NA; clone size: NA; J gene: TRBJ2-7; V gene: TRBV28; CDR3 protein: CASGGAYEQYF; CDR3 DNA: TGTGCCAGCGGAGGGGCCTACGAGCAGTACTTC
D gene: NA; clone size: NA; J gene: TRBJ2-6; V gene: TRBV7-3; CDR3 protein: CASSLSAGAGANVLTF; CDR3 DNA: TGTGCCAGCAGCTTAAGTGCAGGGGCTGGGGCCAACGTCCTGACTTTC
D gene: TRBD2; clone size: NA; J gene: TRBJ2-5; V gene: TRBV19; CDR3 protein: CASSMTSGRGGKETQYF; CDR3 DNA: TGTGCCAGTAGTATGACTAGCGGGAGAGGTGGGAAAGAGACCCAGTACTTC
D gene: NA; clone size: NA; J gene: TRBJ1-3; V gene: TRBV6-5; CDR3 protein: CASSGEGSSGNTIYF; CDR3 DNA: TGTGCCAGCAGTGGGGAAGGGAGCTCTGGAAACACCATATATTTT
D gene: TRBD2; clone size: NA; J gene: TRBJ2-1; V gene: TRBV6-4; CDR3 protein: CASSGLAGGPEIEQFF; CDR3 DNA: TGTGCCAGCAGTGGACTAGCGGGAGGGCCAGAAATTGAGCAGTTCTTC
D gene: NA; clone size: NA; J gene: TRBJ2-5; V gene: TRBV6-6; CDR3 protein: CASSYPPLETQYF; CDR3 DNA: TGTGCCAGCAGTTACCCCCCCCTGGAGACCCAGTACTTC